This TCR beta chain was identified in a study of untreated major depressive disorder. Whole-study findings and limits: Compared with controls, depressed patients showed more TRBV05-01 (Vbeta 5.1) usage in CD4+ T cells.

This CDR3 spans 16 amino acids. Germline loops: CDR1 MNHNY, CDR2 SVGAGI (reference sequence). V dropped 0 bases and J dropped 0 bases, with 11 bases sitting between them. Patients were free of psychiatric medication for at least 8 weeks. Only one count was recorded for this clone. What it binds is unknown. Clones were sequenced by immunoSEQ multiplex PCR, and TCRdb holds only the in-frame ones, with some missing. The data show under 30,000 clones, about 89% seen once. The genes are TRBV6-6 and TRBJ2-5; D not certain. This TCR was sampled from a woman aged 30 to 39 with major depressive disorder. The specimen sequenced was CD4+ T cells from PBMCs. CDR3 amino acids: CASSYSDLNYQETQYF. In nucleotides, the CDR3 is TGTGCCAGCAGTTACTCTGATCTTAACTACCAAGAGACCCAGTACTTC.